A selection of T cell receptor beta chains follows, all from one sample in a study of OX40 agonist ivuxolimab in advanced cancers. The data were produced by immunoSEQ multiplex PCR, yet TCRdb's version contains in-frame clones alone and is incomplete. The table lists about 61,000 clones, around 90% of them singletons. The input for sequencing was CD4+ or CD8+ T cells sorted from blood, taken in a trial of the OX40 agonist ivuxolimab. Receptors were obtained from an adult with an advanced solid tumor such as melanoma, head and neck, liver or kidney cancer. The CDR3 runs from the conserved cysteine through the conserved F or W. The order of the fields is J gene, V gene, CDR3 protein.

j_gene: TRBJ1-2; v_gene: TRBV12-2; CDR3aa: CASRLVTSGGDRGEVGYTF
j_gene: TRBJ2-7; v_gene: TRBV5-1; CDR3aa: CASTTTGGSYEQYF
j_gene: TRBJ2-3; v_gene: TRBV19; CDR3aa: CASGTGQLKTDTQYF
j_gene: TRBJ1-5; v_gene: TRBV19; CDR3aa: CASRTDYSNQPQHF
j_gene: TRBJ2-5; v_gene: TRBV18; CDR3aa: CASSPPPGGETQYF
j_gene: TRBJ2-1; v_gene: TRBV2; CDR3aa: CASSDMKGEQFF
j_gene: TRBJ2-7; v_gene: TRBV7-9; CDR3aa: CASSLAAPHKYEQYF
j_gene: TRBJ1-2; v_gene: TRBV28; CDR3aa: CASGRKDYGYTF
j_gene: TRBJ2-2; v_gene: TRBV21-1; CDR3aa: CASSPTANTGELFF
j_gene: TRBJ2-4; v_gene: TRBV18; CDR3aa: CASSPLSDGAKNIQYF
j_gene: TRBJ2-1; v_gene: TRBV5-4; CDR3aa: CASSSLASNEQFF
j_gene: TRBJ1-2; v_gene: TRBV7-9; CDR3aa: CASSLETGFAGYTF
j_gene: TRBJ1-5; v_gene: TRBV28; CDR3aa: CASSLQGGGYSNQPQHF
j_gene: TRBJ1-2; v_gene: TRBV6-1; CDR3aa: CASSEAAGDYGYTF
j_gene: TRBJ2-5; v_gene: TRBV6-1; CDR3aa: CASSEGGAGETQYF
j_gene: TRBJ2-7; v_gene: TRBV28; CDR3aa: CASTQGHPYEQYF
j_gene: TRBJ1-1; v_gene: TRBV19; CDR3aa: CASSIGAGIMNTEAFF
j_gene: TRBJ2-3; v_gene: TRBV27; CDR3aa: CASSSRTPDTQYF
j_gene: TRBJ1-2; v_gene: TRBV11-2; CDR3aa: CASTVGDPALGYGYTF
j_gene: TRBJ1-2; v_gene: TRBV2; CDR3aa: CASGIQTDVYYTF
j_gene: TRBJ2-7; v_gene: TRBV7-6; CDR3aa: CASSLNQGPYEQYF
j_gene: TRBJ2-1; v_gene: TRBV10-1; CDR3aa: CASSKRGGESYNEQFF
j_gene: TRBJ1-1; v_gene: TRBV28; CDR3aa: CASSLSRTGRGAEAFF
j_gene: TRBJ2-2; v_gene: TRBV28; CDR3aa: CASTLPIRGAGELFF
j_gene: TRBJ1-3; v_gene: TRBV7-2; CDR3aa: CASSFDAGNTIYF
j_gene: TRBJ2-1; v_gene: TRBV6-5; CDR3aa: CASSYGSGRAYNEQFF
j_gene: TRBJ2-7; v_gene: TRBV7-2; CDR3aa: CASSLRLVAAGEQYF
j_gene: TRBJ2-6; v_gene: TRBV6-5; CDR3aa: CASSYTAQAGANVLTF
j_gene: TRBJ1-3; v_gene: TRBV19; CDR3aa: CASSTPPRAPSGNTIYF
j_gene: TRBJ1-3; v_gene: TRBV5-1; CDR3aa: CASSLASSGNTIYF
j_gene: TRBJ2-7; v_gene: TRBV11-3; CDR3aa: CASSPLGAQGYEQYF
j_gene: TRBJ2-7; v_gene: TRBV4-2; CDR3aa: CASSQETGITYEQYF
j_gene: TRBJ1-1; v_gene: TRBV7-2; CDR3aa: CASSSTGKSAEAFF
j_gene: TRBJ1-2; v_gene: TRBV7-6; CDR3aa: CASSLSPDKSNYGYTF
j_gene: TRBJ2-5; v_gene: TRBV2; CDR3aa: CASSDISGGETQYF
j_gene: TRBJ2-7; v_gene: TRBV11-1; CDR3aa: CASSFLGASTEQYF
j_gene: TRBJ1-2; v_gene: TRBV11-2; CDR3aa: CASSPGVWYGYTF
j_gene: TRBJ1-5; v_gene: TRBV13; CDR3aa: CASSLSGGRSGDQPQHF
j_gene: TRBJ1-5; v_gene: TRBV7-8; CDR3aa: CASSLEAGHNQPQHF
j_gene: TRBJ1-2; v_gene: TRBV28; CDR3aa: CASSLERDKGRKDRLGYGYTF
j_gene: TRBJ2-2; v_gene: TRBV5-1; CDR3aa: CASSSQGTTGELFF
j_gene: TRBJ1-2; v_gene: TRBV7-9; CDR3aa: CASSSASAVGYTF
j_gene: TRBJ2-2; v_gene: TRBV11-2; CDR3aa: CASSVSGATTGELFF
j_gene: TRBJ2-3; v_gene: TRBV9; CDR3aa: CASSAQVGWTDTQYF
j_gene: TRBJ2-1; v_gene: TRBV19; CDR3aa: CASSIPPAQYNEQFF
j_gene: TRBJ1-5; v_gene: TRBV5-5; CDR3aa: CASSSGGDSNQPQHF
j_gene: TRBJ1-3; v_gene: TRBV29-1; CDR3aa: CSVEKAVGNTIYF
j_gene: TRBJ1-1; v_gene: TRBV29-1; CDR3aa: CSVESGTEAFF